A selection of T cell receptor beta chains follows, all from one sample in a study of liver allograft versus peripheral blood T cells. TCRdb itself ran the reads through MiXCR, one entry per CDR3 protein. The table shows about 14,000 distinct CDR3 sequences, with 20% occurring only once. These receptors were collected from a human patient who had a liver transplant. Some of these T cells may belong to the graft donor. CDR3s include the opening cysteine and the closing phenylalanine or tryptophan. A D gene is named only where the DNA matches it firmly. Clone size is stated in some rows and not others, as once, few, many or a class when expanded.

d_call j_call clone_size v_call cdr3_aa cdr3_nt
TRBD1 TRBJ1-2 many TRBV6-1 CASSAGTGQGYTF TGTGCCAGCAGCGCCGGGACAGGGCAAGGCTACACCTTC
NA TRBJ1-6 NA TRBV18 CASSLLGDNSPLHF TGTGCCAGCTCCCTTTTAGGGGATAATTCACCCCTCCACTTT
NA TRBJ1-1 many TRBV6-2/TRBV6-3 CASSYQGITEAFF TGTGCCAGCAGTTACCAGGGGATCACTGAAGCTTTCTTT
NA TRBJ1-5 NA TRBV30 CAWSRAGTQPQHF TGTGCCTGGAGTAGGGCAGGCACTCAGCCCCAGCATTTT
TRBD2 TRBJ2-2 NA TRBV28 CASTLLERGNTGELFF TGTGCCAGCACCCTCCTGGAGCGGGGGAACACCGGGGAGCTGTTTTTT
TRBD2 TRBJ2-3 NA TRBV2 CASSGTSGGRGTQYF TGTGCCAGCAGTGGAACTAGCGGGGGGAGGGGTACGCAGTATTTT
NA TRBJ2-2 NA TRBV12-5 CASSIGETGELFF TGTGCCAGCAGTATCGGGGAAACCGGGGAGCTGTTTTTT
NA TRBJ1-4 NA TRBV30 CAWSGGGREKLFF TGTGCCTGGAGTGGGGGGGGGCGTGAAAAACTGTTTTTT
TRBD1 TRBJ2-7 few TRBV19 CASTSGQDYEQYF TGTGCCTCCACAAGCGGACAGGACTACGAGCAGTACTTC
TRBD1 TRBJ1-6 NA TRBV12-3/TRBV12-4 CASSLGQGRWNSPLHF TGTGCCAGCAGTTTAGGACAGGGCAGGTGGAATTCACCCCTCCACTTT
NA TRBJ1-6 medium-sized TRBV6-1 CASSEVGLGMGPLHF TGTGCCAGCAGTGAAGTCGGGTTGGGAATGGGGCCCCTCCACTTT
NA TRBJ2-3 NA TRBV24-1 CATSEATGDYTDTQYF TGTGCCACCAGTGAGGCGACAGGGGACTACACAGATACGCAGTATTTT
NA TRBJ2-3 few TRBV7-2 CASTPNRKDTQYF TGTGCCAGCACACCTAATCGTAAAGATACGCAGTATTTT
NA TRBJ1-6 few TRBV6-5 CASSPVVDRLESPLHF TGTGCCAGCAGTCCGGTCGTGGACAGACTAGAGTCACCCCTCCACTTT
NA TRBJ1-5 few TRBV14 CASLGGGYQPQHF TGTGCCAGCTTGGGGGGGGGGTATCAGCCCCAGCATTTT
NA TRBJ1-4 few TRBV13 CASSSRRGDRTNEKLFF TGTGCCAGCAGCTCCCGTCGGGGGGATCGAACTAATGAAAAACTGTTTTTT
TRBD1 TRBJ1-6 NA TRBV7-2 CASSLGYRGRNSPLHF TGTGCCAGCAGCTTGGGATACAGGGGGCGGAATTCACCCCTCCACTTT
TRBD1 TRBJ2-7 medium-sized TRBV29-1 CSVWDRADEQYF TGCAGCGTTTGGGACAGGGCAGACGAGCAGTACTTC
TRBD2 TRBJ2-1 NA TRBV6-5 CASSSLLAGGEHEQFF TGTGCCAGCAGTTCTTTACTAGCGGGGGGGGAGCATGAGCAGTTCTTC
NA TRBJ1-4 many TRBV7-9 CASSLYLRKEEKLFF TGTGCCAGCAGCTTATATCTACGGAAGGAGGAGAAACTGTTTTTT
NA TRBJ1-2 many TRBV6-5 CASSRQGNYGYTF TGTGCCAGCAGTCGTCAGGGGAACTATGGCTACACCTTC
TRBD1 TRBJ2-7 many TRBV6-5 CASSYGTGWSYEQYF TGTGCCAGCAGTTACGGGACAGGGTGGTCCTACGAGCAGTACTTC
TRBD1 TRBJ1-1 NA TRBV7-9 CASSSPTGIELEAFF TGTGCCAGCAGCTCCCCGACAGGGATTGAGTTAGAGGCTTTCTTT
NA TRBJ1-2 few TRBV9 CASSGSPLRRAHGYTF TGTGCCAGCAGCGGTAGTCCCCTCCGTAGGGCCCATGGCTACACCTTC
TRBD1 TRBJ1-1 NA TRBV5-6 CASSYRQGRGNTEAFF TGTGCCAGCAGCTACAGACAGGGAAGGGGGAACACTGAAGCTTTCTTT
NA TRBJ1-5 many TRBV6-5 CASSYSIGDNQPQHF TGTGCCAGCAGTTACTCGATCGGGGATAATCAGCCCCAGCATTTT
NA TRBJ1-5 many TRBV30 CAWSTRNQPQHF TGTGCCTGGAGTACAAGGAATCAGCCCCAGCATTTT
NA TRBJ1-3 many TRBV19 CASTSWGATAGNTIYF TGTGCCAGTACAAGTTGGGGGGCGACCGCCGGAAACACCATATATTTT
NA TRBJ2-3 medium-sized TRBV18 CASSQSSGDDTQYF TGTGCCAGCTCACAATCCTCAGGGGACGATACGCAGTATTTT
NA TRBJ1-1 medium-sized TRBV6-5 CASSYSGVMNTEAFF TGTGCCAGCAGTTACTCGGGGGTGATGAACACTGAAGCTTTCTTT
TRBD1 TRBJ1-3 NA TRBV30 CAWSEWTGGNTIYF TGTGCCTGGAGTGAATGGACAGGCGGAAACACCATATATTTT
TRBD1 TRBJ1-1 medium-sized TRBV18 CASSLRGTAMNTEAFF TGTGCCAGCTCACTGCGTGGGACAGCTATGAACACTGAAGCTTTCTTT
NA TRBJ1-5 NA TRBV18 CASSPVKLSPWAQHF TGTGCCAGCTCACCCGTAAAACTCTCCCCGTGGGCCCAGCATTTT
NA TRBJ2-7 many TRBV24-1 CATSDFAGQSEEQYF TGTGCCACCAGTGATTTCGCGGGACAGAGCGAAGAGCAGTACTTC
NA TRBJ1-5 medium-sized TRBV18 CASSSYRAEQPQHF TGTGCCAGCTCATCATACAGGGCTGAGCAGCCCCAGCATTTT
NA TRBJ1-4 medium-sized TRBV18 CASSPTETRAGEKLFF TGTGCCAGCTCACCAACCGAGACTAGGGCTGGAGAAAAACTGTTTTTT
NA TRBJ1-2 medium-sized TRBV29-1 CSGRAGGGYTF TGCAGCGGGAGGGCCGGGGGTGGCTACACCTTC
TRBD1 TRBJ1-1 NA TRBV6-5 CASSYQGGMNTEAFF TGTGCCAGCAGTTACCAGGGGGGAATGAACACTGAAGCTTTCTTT
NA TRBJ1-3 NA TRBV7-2 CASSKTTGSGNTIYF TGTGCCAGCAGCAAGACAACGGGCTCTGGAAACACCATATATTTT
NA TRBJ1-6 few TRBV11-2 CASTVADGKGLPLHF TGTGCCAGCACCGTAGCCGACGGGAAAGGGTTACCCCTCCACTTT
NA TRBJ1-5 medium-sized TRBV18 CASSYTGGGQPQHF TGTGCCAGCTCTTACACCGGGGGTGGTCAGCCCCAGCATTTT
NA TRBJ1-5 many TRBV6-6 CASSYPDSYSNQPQHF TGTGCCAGCAGTTACCCGGACAGTTATAGCAATCAGCCCCAGCATTTT
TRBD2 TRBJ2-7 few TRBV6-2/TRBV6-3 CASSYAGTTSYEQYF TGTGCCAGCAGTTATGCCGGGACTACCTCCTACGAGCAGTACTTC
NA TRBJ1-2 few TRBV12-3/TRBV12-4 CASSPNEDGDLRGYTF TGTGCCAGCAGTCCTAACGAGGACGGGGATCTGAGAGGCTACACCTTC
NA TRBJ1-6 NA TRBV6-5 CASTSSPYRNSPLHF TGTGCCAGCACCTCTTCCCCCTACAGAAATTCACCCCTCCACTTT
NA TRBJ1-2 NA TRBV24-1 CATSVAVYGYTF TGTGCCACCAGTGTGGCAGTCTATGGCTACACCTTC
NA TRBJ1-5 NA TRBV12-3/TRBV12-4 CASSLGNQPQHF TGTGCCAGCAGTTTAGGAAATCAGCCCCAGCATTTT
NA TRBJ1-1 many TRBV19 CASSIDGNTGAFF TGTGCCAGTAGTATAGACGGGAACACTGGAGCTTTCTTT
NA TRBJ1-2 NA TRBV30 CAWAVRANYGYTF TGTGCCTGGGCAGTCCGAGCTAACTATGGCTACACCTTC
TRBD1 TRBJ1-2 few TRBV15 CATSRDFSRGADGYTF TGTGCCACCAGCAGAGATTTCTCCAGGGGGGCGGATGGCTACACCTTC
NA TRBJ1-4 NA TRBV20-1 CSAGDGRLATNEKLFF TGCAGTGCTGGGGACGGTAGACTTGCAACTAATGAAAAACTGTTTTTT
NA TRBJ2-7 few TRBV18 CASSVSGPTRDEQYF TGTGCCAGCTCGGTTTCGGGACCAACGAGAGACGAGCAGTACTTC
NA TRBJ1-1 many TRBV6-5 CASSYAGTEAFF TGTGCCAGCAGTTACGCAGGCACTGAAGCTTTCTTT
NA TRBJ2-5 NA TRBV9 CASSPHLGETQYF TGTGCCAGCAGCCCTCACTTGGGAGAGACCCAGTACTTC
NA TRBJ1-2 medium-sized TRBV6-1 CASGASGSNYGYTF TGTGCCAGCGGAGCGAGCGGATCTAACTATGGCTACACCTTC
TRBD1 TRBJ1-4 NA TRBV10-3 CAISESGTGREKLFF TGTGCCATCAGTGAGTCTGGGACAGGGAGAGAAAAACTGTTTTTT
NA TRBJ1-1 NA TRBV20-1 CSVRQETEAFF TGCAGTGTACGACAGGAAACTGAAGCTTTCTTT
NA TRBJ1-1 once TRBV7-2 CASSPGEAFF TGTGCCAGCAGCCCCGGGGAAGCTTTCTTT
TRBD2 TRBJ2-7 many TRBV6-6 CASSAPGRDEQYF TGTGCCAGCAGTGCCCCTGGGAGGGACGAGCAGTACTTC